This T cell receptor (beta chain) was found in a study of human T cells and chemical hapten exposure. Study in general: Each patient's scalp received weekly diphenylcyclopropenone throughout the approximately 25-week study. Yields of TCR per sample differed, chiefly owing to small differences in pooled library volume.

This clonotype was found a few times. Its antigen is still unknown. This CDR3 is built from 12 residues. Trimming shortened V by 7 bases and J by 6 bases, and 15 bases separated the two germline ends. The V gene's germline CDR1 is SQVTM and CDR2 ANQGSEA. The time point is: patch test 2, 6 weeks after DPC sensitization. Stated treatment: therapeutic diphenylcyclopropenone sensitization with weekly scalp DPC. The study, taken as a whole, reports: With DPC sensitization, TCRs exceeding 1 in 1000 frequency showed no change.

It was the library that attached unique molecular identifiers to individual cDNA molecules. TCRdb passed the RACE reads through MiXCR, listing each CDR3 protein once. The sample comprises around 69,000 distinct CDR3 sequences, 8.5% to 9% of which are singletons, and under 3.5% rests with the top ten. This sequence originates from a woman aged 50 to 60 with alopecia areata. Some clones in this sample may be carry-over from other donors' samples. The sequencing here drew on whole blood, taken in connection with sensitization to the hapten diphenylcyclopropenone (DPC). The chain couples TRBV29-1 to TRBJ2-5; TRBD1 might be the D (6 bases). CDR3 DNA sequence: TGCAGCGCTGAGGGGCAGGGGAAGACCCAGTACTTC. Amino acids: CSAEGQGKTQYF.